The clone carrying this T cell receptor beta chain appeared a few times. This table comes from immunoSEQ multiplex PCR, and its TCRdb copy is limited to in-frame clones, with some not included. Among about 45,000 clones, approximately 90% were seen once, and the ten largest hold 2.9%. The data are from a study of T cell changes during pregnancy in multiple sclerosis. The material was CD8+ T cells from peripheral blood mononuclear cells, obtained in the second trimester of pregnancy. The TCR originated in a female donor with multiple sclerosis, enrolled in a pregnancy study.

CDR3 protein: CASSDASGGANEQFF. The CDR3 DNA reads as TGTGCCAGCAGTGACGCTAGCGGGGGGGCCAATGAGCAGTTCTTC. V gene TRBV6-4 combines with J gene TRBJ2-1, with 12 nucleotides matching TRBD2. CDR1 is MRHNA, CDR2 SNTAGT, per germline. The J segment lost 6 bases and the V segment lost 2 bases, leaving 2 bases of the junction unmatched. CDR3 length: 15 amino acids.